The clone carrying this TCR beta chain came up a few times. Germline V lookup: CDR1 SGHVS, CDR2 FNYEAQ. V lost 2 bases to trimming and J lost 3 bases, with 7 bases between them. The CDR3 consists of 14 residues. This sample was included in a study of T-cell reconstitution after alpha-beta-depleted transplantation in children. TCRbeta library preparation incorporated unique molecular identifiers. MiXCR was run by TCRdb on the PCR reads, yielding one entry per CDR3 protein. The sample lists about 210,000 distinct CDR3 sequences; roughly 15% were seen once. Sequences were derived from PBMCs, mostly from graft donor cells, sampled 360 days after TCRalphabeta/CD19-depleted stem cell transplant. This chain connects TRBV7-6 to TRBJ2-2; D ambiguous. This clonotype originated in a male patient aged 2 to 9 who had a stem cell transplant for acute lymphoblastic leukemia, so the T cells may come from the graft donor. The CDR3 DNA reads TGTGCCAGCAGCTTAAACCCGCACACCGGGGAGCTGTTTTTT. It codes for CASSLNPHTGELFF.